Listed below are T cell receptor beta chains from one sample, sequenced in a study of CD8+ T cells in alopecia areata. Libraries were prepared by immunoSEQ multiplex PCR; TCRdb keeps only in-frame clonotypes and omits some of them. The sample consists of roughly 210,000 clones, roughly 44% of them appearing once. The sample here was CD4+ T cells sorted from blood, taken at approximately week 39, from a patient treated with tofacitinib. These receptors were collected from a human donor with alopecia areata. Each CDR3 is given with its conserved first and last residue. Each record gives: J gene, D gene, V gene, clone size, CDR3 DNA, CDR3 protein. A D gene is named only where the DNA matches it firmly. For some rows the clone size is stated as once, few or many, or as a class when expanded; others skip it.

TRBJ2-1 | NA | TRBV20-1 | NA | TGCAGTGCTAGAGTGCACAATGAGCAGTTCTTC | CSARVHNEQFF
TRBJ1-1 | NA | TRBV28 | NA | TGTGCCACTCTTTCGAACACTGAAGCTTTCTTT | CATLSNTEAFF
TRBJ1-5 | TRBD1 | TRBV7-9 | few | TGTGCCAGCAGGTCGACAGGGGACAATCAGCCCCAGCATTTT | CASRSTGDNQPQHF
TRBJ2-5 | NA | TRBV4-1 | NA | TGCGCCAGCAGCCAAGGCGCCACGAAACAAGAGACCCAGTACTTC | CASSQGATKQETQYF
TRBJ2-7 | NA | TRBV7-9 | NA | TGTGCCAGCAGCTTAGCGTTCCCGGAACAGTACTTC | CASSLAFPEQYF
TRBJ2-1 | TRBD1 | TRBV30 | NA | TGTGCCTGGAGTCGGACAGGGGGCTGGGGAAATGAGCAGTTCTTC | CAWSRTGGWGNEQFF
TRBJ2-4 | NA | TRBV29-1 | NA | TGCAGCCCCACCCAGAGGGTAATTGCCAAAAACATTCAGTACTTC | CSPTQRVIAKNIQYF
TRBJ1-2 | NA | TRBV29-1 | once | TGCAGCGTTGAAGAGGTTCGGGGGGGAAACTATGGCTACACCTTC | CSVEEVRGGNYGYTF
TRBJ2-5 | NA | TRBV7-8 | NA | TGTGCCAGCAGCTTACAGGAAGAGACCCAGTACTTC | CASSLQEETQYF
TRBJ2-7 | NA | TRBV30 | NA | TGTGCCTGGAGTGTACGTCGCATGGACTACGAGCAGTACTTC | CAWSVRRMDYEQYF
TRBJ2-3 | NA | TRBV7-2 | NA | TGTGCTAGCAGTATCGGGGAGTACACGCAGTATTTT | CASSIGEYTQYF
TRBJ2-7 | NA | TRBV9 | NA | TGTGCCAGCAGCTCCCGACCATCATGGGACGAGCAGTACTTC | CASSSRPSWDEQYF
TRBJ2-1 | TRBD2 | TRBV7-2 | NA | TGTGCCAGCAGTCCTAGCGGGAGGGACAATGAGCAGTTCTTC | CASSPSGRDNEQFF
TRBJ2-6 | NA | TRBV2 | few | TGTGCCAGCAGCCGAGAGAGCTCTGGGGCCAACGTCCTGACTTTC | CASSRESSGANVLTF
TRBJ2-2 | NA | TRBV5-1 | NA | TGCGCCAGCAGCCGCGAGGCTCCGGGTGGCACCGGGGAGCTGTTTTTT | CASSREAPGGTGELFF
TRBJ2-5 | TRBD1 | TRBV29-1 | NA | TGCAGCGGTGACAGGGCCCAAGAGACCCAGTACTTC | CSGDRAQETQYF
TRBJ1-4 | NA | TRBV2 | NA | TGTGCCAGCAGTTCCGGGACGGCCTCCCTGGAACTGTTTTTT | CASSSGTASLELFF
TRBJ2-2 | NA | TRBV9 | NA | TGTGCCAGCAGCGTAGCAAAAGCAGGCACCGGGGAGCTGTTTTTT | CASSVAKAGTGELFF
TRBJ2-1 | NA | TRBV6-6 | NA | TGTGCCACTCAGACGGGCAGAGCCTGGCGAGAGCAGTTCTTC | CATQTGRAWREQFF
TRBJ2-1 | NA | TRBV5-1 | NA | TGCGCCAGCAGACCAGGAACTTACAATGAGCAGTTCTTC | CASRPGTYNEQFF
TRBJ1-1 | NA | TRBV29-1 | NA | TGCAGCGCTGGGGGGGCTGAAGCTTTCTTT | CSAGGAEAFF
TRBJ2-3 | NA | TRBV11-2 | NA | TGTGCCAGCAGCGCTCCGTCCGGGGGACGGGATACGCAGTATTTT | CASSAPSGGRDTQYF
TRBJ1-1 | NA | TRBV4-3 | once | TGCGCCAGCAGCCAAGATGGGGCGGGGTTGAATTGGAACACTGAAGCTTTCTTT | CASSQDGAGLNWNTEAFF
TRBJ2-5 | NA | TRBV5-1 | NA | TGCGCCAGCAGGAAAGGTCAAGAGACCCAGTACTTC | CASRKGQETQYF
TRBJ1-5 | NA | TRBV9 | NA | TGTGCCAGCAGCTCCAGAGGTCCAGCTAATCATTGGCCCCAGCATTTT | CASSSRGPANHWPQHF
TRBJ2-1 | TRBD2 | TRBV11-2 | few | TGTGCCAGCATCCGACTAGCGGGAGACGAGCAGTTCTTC | CASIRLAGDEQFF
TRBJ2-3 | TRBD2 | TRBV5-4 | NA | TGTGCCAGCAGCCAACCGGGACTAGCGGGAGGAGATACGCAGTATTTT | CASSQPGLAGGDTQYF
TRBJ2-2 | NA | TRBV4-3 | NA | TGCGCCAGCAGCCAAGGCGTTAGCGGCACCGGGGAGCTGTTTTTT | CASSQGVSGTGELFF
TRBJ2-2 | NA | TRBV29-1 | NA | TGCAGCGCGGGGGAACGAGTCACCGGGGAGCTGTTTTTT | CSAGERVTGELFF
TRBJ2-1 | TRBD2 | TRBV27 | once | TGTGCCAGGGAGTTAGCGGGAGGGTGGGGTAATGAGCAGTTCTTC | CARELAGGWGNEQFF
TRBJ1-1 | NA | TRBV2 | few | TGTGCCAGCAGTGAACGCATCGAAGCTTTCTTT | CASSERIEAFF
TRBJ1-2 | NA | TRBV7-2 | few | TGTGCCAGCAGCTTGTACAGGGACGCCTATGGCTACACCTTC | CASSLYRDAYGYTF
TRBJ2-7 | NA | TRBV27 | NA | TGTGCCAGCAGTTTTAAGGAGTTCAAAGAGCAGTACTTC | CASSFKEFKEQYF
TRBJ1-5 | NA | TRBV6-6 | NA | TGTGCCAGCAGTTACGCCATTAGTCAGCCCCAGCATTTT | CASSYAISQPQHF
TRBJ2-7 | TRBD2 | TRBV6-6 | NA | TGTGCCAGCAGACCAATGTGGCTAGCGGGACGCGAGCAGTACTTC | CASRPMWLAGREQYF
TRBJ2-7 | NA | TRBV30 | NA | TGTGCCTGGACACGCCAATCGGGACTGGTCCACTACGAGCAGTACTTC | CAWTRQSGLVHYEQYF
TRBJ2-1 | NA | TRBV5-1 | NA | TGCGCCAGCAACCGGGACTCGATGAACAATGAGCAGTTCTTC | CASNRDSMNNEQFF